This T cell receptor (beta chain) derives from a study of cytomegalovirus exposure and HLA in healthy donors. Study findings and constraints: Whilst most TCR sequences proved rare, a subset of public TCRs occurred across many donors. The study assumed roughly uniform donor sequencing depth for presence/absence analyses. V- and J-gene trimming in TCR beta was tied to a missense DCLRE1C variant by an analysis performed later.

Primers for the PCR totalled 60 Vbeta and 13 Jbeta. Under the authors' procedure: The authors later counted roughly 76 million unique TCR beta chains, 8.5 million to 13 million of them shared. Measured with immunoSEQ multiplex PCR; TCRdb has only the in-frame clones, and not every one. That table supplies the V and J calls and clone size; D and trimming were determined from the DNA. The table shows around 170,000 clones, with around three quarters occurring only once. On this clone: Its antigen is as yet unknown.

Losses at the gene ends were 4 bases for V and 2 bases for J; bases not matched to a gene: 7. This CDR3 is built from 15 residues. The germline gives CDR1 SGHRS, CDR2 YFSETQ. The genes are TRBV5-1 and TRBJ1-2; 8 bases align to TRBD1. Sequencing used PBMCs. This clonotype originated in a woman in her twenties or thirties in good health and CMV-seronegative. CDR3 sequence: CASSLPRTGNYGYTF. The CDR3 DNA follows: TGCGCCAGCAGCCTTCCAAGGACAGGGAACTATGGCTACACCTTC. The variable domain in full, with the rest retrieved from reference TRBV5-1 and TRBJ1-2, is KAGVTQTPRYLIKTRGQQVTLSCSPISGHRSVSWYQQTPGQGLQFLFEYFSETQRNKGNFPGRFSGRQFSNSRSEMNVSTLELGDSALYLCASSLPRTGNYGYTFGSGTRLTVV.